Presented here are 32 T cell receptor beta chains from one specimen sequenced in a study of blood T cell repertoires in COVID-19. Sequencing was performed with immunoSEQ multiplex PCR; in TCRdb, only in-frame clones are kept and a portion is missing. Altogether roughly 250,000 clones are present, about 93% being singletons, with the ten largest covering about 1.9%. The sequenced material came from PBMCs or T cells enriched from blood (not recorded which). Receptor source: a woman between 18 and 29 years old who had recovered from COVID-19.

V gene TRBV19 combines with J gene TRBJ1-2, with unresolved D. V gave up 5 bases and J gave up 3 bases, with 19 bases separating them. The CDR3 has 16 residues. Germline-derived CDR1 and CDR2 are LNHDA and SQIVND (reference sequence). The CDR3 DNA sequence: TGTGCCAGTAGTTTCCCCCGAGCAGGCTCGGACTATGGCTACACCTTC. This gives the protein CASSFPRAGSDYGYTF.

This clone was observed once. V is TRBV28 and J is TRBJ1-2; 7 nucleotides line up with TRBD1. The CDR3 totals 16 residues. Germline lookup yields CDR1 MDHEN and CDR2 SYDVKM. The junction had 13 bases not matched to a gene; V was cut back by 1 base and J by 8 bases. The CDR3 bases are TGTGCCAGCAGTTTATTAGGGGTGGAGACAGGGCTAGGCTACACCTTC. It encodes CASSLLGVETGLGYTF.

The chain has TRBV6-5 and TRBJ1-2, with a weak D call TRBD1 (5 bases). The V end lost 7 bases, the J end lost 8 bases, and 20 bases lay between the germline ends. Germline V gene sequence: CDR1 MNHEY, CDR2 SVGAGI. There are 14 residues in the CDR3. The CDR3 DNA is TGTGCCAGCACCCTCCGAAAGGGGTCGGGCGGCTACACCTTC. As protein: CASTLRKGSGGYTF.

The chain joins TRBV6-1 to TRBJ1-2; D gene uncertain. The V end was cut by 3 bases, the J end by 3 bases, with 8 bases between. This CDR3 region has 13 residues. Germline assignment: CDR1 MNHNS and CDR2 SASEGT. CDR3 residues: CASSDDTDYGYTF. The CDR3 region has the DNA TGTGCCAGCAGTGATGATACAGACTATGGCTACACCTTC.

V is TRBV15 and J is TRBJ1-3, with no clear D. V lost 1 base and J lost 2, with 12 bases in between. This CDR3 region has 16 residues. The V gene's germline CDR1 is LNHNV and CDR2 YYDKDF (reference sequence). The CDR3 spells CATSRAAPGTGNTIYF. The DNA of the CDR3 is TGTGCCACCAGCAGAGCGGCACCCGGGACTGGAAACACCATATATTTT.

The chain is built from TRBV2 and TRBJ2-3; 14 positions match TRBD2. The J segment lost 4 bases and the V segment lost 6 bases, leaving 6 bases of the junction unmatched. This CDR3 contains 16 residues. The germline CDR1 and CDR2 sequences are SNHLY and FYNNEI. The CDR3 here is CASSSGTSGRADTQYF. In DNA form, the CDR3 reads TGTGCCAGCAGCTCCGGGACTAGCGGGAGAGCAGATACGCAGTATTTT. The full variable domain, rest sourced from reference TRBV2 and TRBJ2-3, is EPEVTQTPSHQVTQMGQEVILRCVPISNHLYFYWYRQILGQKVEFLVSFYNNEISEKSEIFDDQFSVERPDGSNFTLKIRSTKLEDSAMYFCASSSGTSGRADTQYFGPGTRLTVL.

The chain carries TRBV27 and TRBJ2-1; D not resolved. In germline, CDR1 is MNHEY, CDR2 SMNVEV (reference sequence). There are 15 residues in the CDR3. V was shortened by 2 bases and J by 6 bases, with 14 bases between the two germline ends. CDR3 protein: CASSLVRVRGNEQFF. The CDR3 region has the DNA TGTGCCAGCAGTTTAGTCCGGGTAAGAGGCAATGAGCAGTTCTTC.

J is TRBJ1-1 and V is TRBV6-1, with D possibly being TRBD1 (5 bases). V shed 3 bases and J shed 3 bases, with 14 bases lying between them. The CDR3 runs 15 residues. Germline V gene sequence: CDR1 MNHNS, CDR2 SASEGT. The CDR3 region is CASSELGAGYTEAFF. CDR3 nucleotide sequence: TGTGCCAGCAGTGAGTTAGGGGCGGGGTACACTGAAGCTTTCTTT.

The chain combines TRBV5-4 with TRBJ2-3; 9 nucleotides match TRBD1. The CDR3 sequence is 15 residues long. Germline CDR1 is SGHNT and CDR2 is YYREEE (reference sequence). Trimming took 4 bases from V and 6 from J; bases not matched to a gene: 9. In nucleotides, the CDR3 is TGTGCCAGCAGCCCGGGACAGGGTGAGTCGGATACGCAGTATTTT. This gives the protein CASSPGQGESDTQYF.

The chain couples TRBV5-4 to TRBJ2-1, with D possibly matching TRBD1 (6 bases). The CDR3 is 12 amino acids. CDR1 and CDR2 from the germline V gene are SGHNT and YYREEE (reference sequence). V was trimmed by 3 bases and J by 10 bases, leaving 11 bases between them. The CDR3 nucleotides read TGTGCCAGCAGCTCCCGGGACACCGAGCAGTTCTTC. Its protein is CASSSRDTEQFF.

The CDR3 DNA is TGCGCCAGCAGCCAACGGACAGGGAATGAAAAACTGTTTTTT. It yields the protein CASSQRTGNEKLFF. The chain is built from TRBV5-1 and TRBJ1-4; 8 bases line up with TRBD1. This CDR3 contains 14 residues. V shed 4 bases, J shed 5 bases, and the junction held 4 bases outside the gene matches. Per germline, CDR1 SGHRS and CDR2 YFSETQ.

The CDR3 protein is CARQAPRATQYF. Written as DNA, the CDR3 is TGTGCCAGACAGGCACCCAGAGCGACGCAGTATTTT. The chain combines TRBV2 with TRBJ2-3; a possible D gene is TRBD1 (5 bases). The ends were cut back, 9 bases at V and 9 bases at J, with 16 bases in the middle. The CDR3 is made up of 12 amino acids. Germline CDR1 and CDR2: SNHLY and FYNNEI.

In DNA, the CDR3 is TGTGCCAGCTCACCATCAGGGGTAGGGGTGGTTGGAGAGCAGTTCTTC. It encodes CASSPSGVGVVGEQFF. V usage is TRBV18 and J usage is TRBJ2-1; D is possibly TRBD1 (6 bases). This CDR3 comprises 16 residues. From germline, CDR1 is KGHSH and CDR2 LQKENI. V dropped 2 bases and J dropped 10 bases, with 21 bases sitting between them.

The rearrangement joins TRBV30 to TRBJ1-2; D is possibly TRBD1 (5 bases). The germline gives CDR1 GTSNPN, CDR2 SVGIG (reference sequence). The CDR3 totals 13 residues. Trimming cost V 5 bases and J 4 bases, with 14 bases left between them. CDR3 protein: CAWVPRQLYGYTF. Written as DNA, the CDR3 is TGTGCCTGGGTCCCGCGACAGCTCTATGGCTACACCTTC. Looking up the rest from reference TRBV30 and TRBJ1-2 gives the full variable domain: SQTIHQWPATLVQPVGSPLSLECTVEGTSNPNLYWYRQAAGRGLQLLFYSVGIGQISSEVPQNLSASRPQDRQFILSSKKLLLSDSGFYLCAWVPRQLYGYTFGSGTRLTVV.

This rearrangement joins TRBV5-1 to TRBJ1-4; D unclear. Germline V gene sequence: CDR1 SGHRS, CDR2 YFSETQ. Trimming left V 1 base short and J 8 bases short, with 9 bases between. CDR3 length: 13 residues. In DNA form, the CDR3 reads TGCGCCAGCAGCTTGTGGGTGGGCGAAAAACTGTTTTTT. It codes for CASSLWVGEKLFF. The full variable domain, its missing parts supplied by reference TRBV5-1 and TRBJ1-4, is KAGVTQTPRYLIKTRGQQVTLSCSPISGHRSVSWYQQTPGQGLQFLFEYFSETQRNKGNFPGRFSGRQFSNSRSEMNVSTLELGDSALYLCASSLWVGEKLFFGSGTQLSVL.

This chain uses TRBV6-1 with TRBJ1-2, with D perhaps TRBD1 (5 bases). The V end lost 3 bases, the J end lost 5 bases, and 13 bases lay between the germline ends. The germline V gene encodes CDR1 MNHNS and CDR2 SASEGT. CDR3 length equals 14 residues. The CDR3 sequence is CASSEGPGIYGYTF. The CDR3, as DNA: TGTGCCAGCAGTGAGGGGCCAGGAATATATGGCTACACCTTC.

The chain couples TRBV11-3 to TRBJ2-1, with 10 nucleotides matching TRBD1. The V segment lost 0 bases and the J segment 8 bases; nucleotides outside the gene matches: 4. The CDR3 runs 15 residues. The germline gives CDR1 SGHNT, CDR2 YENEEA. This CDR3 reads CASSLDRQGADEQFF. For the CDR3, the DNA is TGTGCCAGCAGCTTAGACAGACAGGGGGCAGATGAGCAGTTCTTC.

V gene TRBV3-1 (or the pseudogene TRBV3-2) combines with J gene TRBJ1-2, with D possibly being TRBD1 (6 bases). The CDR3 is 15 residues long. V was cut by 4 bases and J by 7 bases, with 19 bases left in between. The germline V gene has CDR1 LGHDT and CDR2 YNNKEL (reference sequence). The CDR3 sequence is CASSLGRDTWSGYTF. The CDR3 bases are TGTGCCAGCAGCCTCGGACGGGACACCTGGTCTGGCTACACCTTC.

The chain carries TRBV9 and TRBJ1-1; D unclear. The CDR3 spans 20 residues. In germline, CDR1 is SGDLS, CDR2 YYNGEE. Trimming left V 8 bases short and J 0 bases short, with 32 bases between. The CDR3 bases are TGTGCCAGGGCCGGCGGCTCCCAGTTCCCTAGGTATGGCATGAACACTGAAGCTTTCTTT. Amino acids: CARAGGSQFPRYGMNTEAFF.

V gene TRBV27 combines with J gene TRBJ2-1; 10 bases agree with TRBD1. The V gene's germline CDR1 is MNHEY and CDR2 SMNVEV (reference sequence). This CDR3 region has 14 residues. V lost 7 bases, J lost 7 bases, and 7 bases stayed unmatched. CDR3 nucleotides: TGTGCCAGCACCGAGACAGGGGGCGCAAATGAGCAGTTCTTC. Translating it yields CASTETGGANEQFF.

In DNA form, the CDR3 reads TGTGCCACCCGACCATTTACAGGGGGAGGCACTGAAGCTTTCTTT. It codes for CATRPFTGGGTEAFF. The chain combines TRBV6-5 with TRBJ1-1, with 8 bases lining up with TRBD1. Germline CDR1 MNHEY, CDR2 SVGAGI. The CDR3 has 15 residues. J was trimmed by 4 bases and V by 10 bases; bases with no gene match: 14.

The chain joins TRBV3-1 (or the pseudogene TRBV3-2) to TRBJ2-7; a weak D match, TRBD2 (5 bases). The V end lost 4 bases, the J end lost 6 bases, and 13 bases lay between the germline ends. CDR3 length: 13 amino acids. Germline CDR1 LGHDT, CDR2 YNNKEL (reference sequence). The CDR3 bases are TGTGCCAGCAGCCCCCCGACTACGGGCGAGCAGTACTTC. It specifies CASSPPTTGEQYF.

The chain couples TRBV28 to TRBJ1-1; D uncertain. From germline, CDR1 is MDHEN and CDR2 SYDVKM. The CDR3 extends over 15 amino acids. V shed 5 bases and J shed 1 base, with 14 bases lying between them. CDR3 loop: CASSPRAWANTEAFF. The CDR3, as DNA: TGTGCCAGCAGTCCGCGGGCGTGGGCGAACACTGAAGCTTTCTTT.

The sample holds one count of this clone. The CDR3 loop is CASSLIWGAGGANVLTF. CDR3 bases: TGTGCCAGCAGCTTAATCTGGGGCGCAGGTGGGGCCAACGTCCTGACTTTC. The chain joins TRBV7-2 to TRBJ2-6, with D maybe TRBD1 (5 bases). V shed 2 bases and J shed 3 bases, with 14 bases lying between them. Germline loops: CDR1 SGHTA, CDR2 FQGNSA. This CDR3 has 17 amino acids.

The CDR3 DNA is TGCGCCAGCAGCGTAGGGGGTAATTGGTATGAGCAGTTCTTC. Translating it yields CASSVGGNWYEQFF. This chain uses TRBV5-1 with TRBJ2-1, with D maybe TRBD1 (6 bases). This CDR3 has 14 residues. With 4 bases removed from V and 8 bases from J, the gap between germline ends came to 16 bases. The germline V gene encodes CDR1 SGHRS and CDR2 YFSETQ. The full variable domain, completed using reference TRBV5-1 and TRBJ2-1, is KAGVTQTPRYLIKTRGQQVTLSCSPISGHRSVSWYQQTPGQGLQFLFEYFSETQRNKGNFPGRFSGRQFSNSRSEMNVSTLELGDSALYLCASSVGGNWYEQFFGPGTRLTVL.

The chain carries TRBV19 and TRBJ1-1; perhaps TRBD1 as D (5 bases). This CDR3 region has 14 residues. Trimming stripped 0 bases from V and 5 bases from J, with 10 bases between. Germline assignment: CDR1 LNHDA and CDR2 SQIVND (reference sequence). CDR3 region: CASSIDRGGTEAFF. CDR3 bases: TGTGCCAGTAGTATAGATCGGGGGGGGACTGAAGCTTTCTTT.

The chain is built from TRBV28 and TRBJ1-5, with 7 positions matching TRBD1. The CDR3 spans 15 residues. Germline CDR1 is MDHEN and CDR2 is SYDVKM. After removal of 3 bases from V and 5 bases from J, the junction contained 7 bases not matched to a gene. This CDR3 reads CASSFRSRGDQPQHF. CDR3 DNA: TGTGCCAGCAGTTTCCGTTCCAGGGGGGATCAGCCCCAGCATTTT.

V usage is TRBV28 and J usage is TRBJ2-3, with D uncertain. There are 14 residues in the CDR3. Trimming removed 6 bases at V and 0 bases at J, with 10 bases between. The V gene's germline CDR1 is MDHEN and CDR2 SYDVKM. The CDR3 coding sequence is TGTGCCAGCAGCCCCGGTCCGAGCACAGATACGCAGTATTTT. Amino acid sequence: CASSPGPSTDTQYF.

V and J are TRBV11-2 and TRBJ1-2; possibly TRBD1 for D (5 bases). There are 10 residues in the CDR3. CDR1 SGHAT and CDR2 FQNNGV come from the germline V gene. Trimming shortened V by 8 bases and J by 8 bases, and 9 bases separated the two germline ends. Written as DNA, the CDR3 is TGTGCCAGCGGGGGGAGGGGCTACACCTTC. This codes for CASGGRGYTF.

The count of this clone is one. Here the CDR3 DNA reads TGTGCCAGCAGTGGGACTAGCGTAGAGACCCAGTACTTC. Translation gives CASSGTSVETQYF. The gene calls are TRBV27 and TRBJ2-5, with 10 bases that match TRBD2. Germline loops: CDR1 MNHEY, CDR2 SMNVEV (reference sequence). The CDR3 runs to 13 residues. After removal of 5 bases from V and 4 bases from J, the junction contained 1 base not matched to a gene.

This chain joins TRBV28 and TRBJ2-3; 9 nucleotides match TRBD1. Germline lookup yields CDR1 MDHEN and CDR2 SYDVKM. Unmatched junction bases numbered 1, after V lost 3 bases and J lost 0 bases. The CDR3 totals 15 residues. This CDR3 reads CASSFGQGSTDTQYF. CDR3 nucleotides: TGTGCCAGCAGTTTCGGACAGGGGAGCACAGATACGCAGTATTTT.

The chain combines TRBV6-8 with TRBJ1-5, with TRBD1 identical over 9 bases. With 2 bases clipped from V and 5 bases from J, the junction kept 16 bases outside the gene matches. Germline CDR1 and CDR2: MNHGY and SAAAGT. The CDR3 is made up of 19 amino acids. The CDR3 here is CASSYGGPNGTGIDQPQHF. For the CDR3, the DNA is TGTGCCAGCAGTTACGGGGGCCCAAACGGGACAGGGATAGATCAGCCCCAGCATTTT.